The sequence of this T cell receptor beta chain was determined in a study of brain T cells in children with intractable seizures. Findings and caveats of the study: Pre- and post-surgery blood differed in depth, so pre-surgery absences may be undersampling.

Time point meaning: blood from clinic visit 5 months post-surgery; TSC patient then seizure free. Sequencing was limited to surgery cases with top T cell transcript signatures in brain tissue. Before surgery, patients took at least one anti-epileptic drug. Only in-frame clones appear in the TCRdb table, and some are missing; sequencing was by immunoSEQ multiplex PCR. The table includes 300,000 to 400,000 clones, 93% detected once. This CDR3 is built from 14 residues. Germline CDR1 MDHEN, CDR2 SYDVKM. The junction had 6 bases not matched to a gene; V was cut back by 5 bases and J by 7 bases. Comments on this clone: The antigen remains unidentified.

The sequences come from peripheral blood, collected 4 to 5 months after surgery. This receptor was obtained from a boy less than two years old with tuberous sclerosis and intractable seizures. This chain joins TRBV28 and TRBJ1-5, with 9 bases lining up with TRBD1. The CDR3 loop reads CASSLRDRDQPQHF. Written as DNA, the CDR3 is TGTGCCAGCAGTCTCCGGGACAGGGACCAGCCCCAGCATTTT.